The 27 T cell receptor beta chains below were found in one sample sequenced in a study of T cell changes during pregnancy in multiple sclerosis. The method was immunoSEQ multiplex PCR; TCRdb's version includes in-frame clones alone and lacks a portion of them. Among tens of thousands of clones listed, about 92% were seen once. The sequences come from peripheral blood, collected after pregnancy. These receptors came from a female donor with multiple sclerosis, enrolled in a pregnancy study.

This clone was counted a single time. The chain employs TRBV19 and TRBJ1-1; perhaps TRBD1 as D (6 bases). Trimming cost V 8 bases and J 0 bases, with 13 bases left between them. There are 14 residues in the CDR3. The germline V gene has CDR1 LNHDA and CDR2 SQIVND (reference sequence). The CDR3 DNA is TGTGCCAGTCTTCTAGGACAGATGAACACTGAAGCTTTCTTT. As protein: CASLLGQMNTEAFF.

This chain connects TRBV2 to TRBJ1-1; 7 nucleotides line up with TRBD1. The CDR3 has 14 amino acids. From germline, CDR1 is SNHLY and CDR2 FYNNEI. V dropped 6 bases and J dropped 4; count of bases not matched to a gene: 8. Written as DNA, the CDR3 is TGTGCCAGCAGGATACAGGGGTGGGGCACTGAAGCTTTCTTT. Translating gives CASRIQGWGTEAFF.

J is TRBJ2-7 and V is TRBV4-2, with 12 bases lining up with TRBD2. V lost 4 bases, J lost 4 bases, and 5 bases stayed unmatched. Germline loops: CDR1 LGHNA, CDR2 YNFKEQ. The CDR3 is 15 residues long. The CDR3 is CASSPAGLAGYEQYF. CDR3 bases: TGTGCCAGCAGCCCCGCCGGACTAGCGGGGTACGAGCAGTACTTC.

The chain joins TRBV5-5 to TRBJ1-2; 9 bases are shared with TRBD1. V lost 6 bases, J lost 0 bases, and 9 bases stayed unmatched. CDR1 is SGHKS and CDR2 is YYEKEE in the germline V gene (reference sequence). The CDR3 covers 16 residues. CDR3 amino acids: CASKTGGAAANYGYTF. CDR3 coding DNA: TGTGCCAGCAAAACAGGGGGCGCGGCAGCTAACTATGGCTACACCTTC.

The chain recombines TRBV18 with TRBJ2-7; 8 nucleotides line up with TRBD1. Per the germline V gene, CDR1 is KGHSH and CDR2 is LQKENI. The CDR3 totals 14 residues. The ends lost 2 bases at V and 3 bases at J; junction bases unmatched: 3. The CDR3 reads CASSPTGGFYEQYF. The CDR3 region has the DNA TGTGCCAGCTCACCAACAGGGGGTTTCTACGAGCAGTACTTC.

The J gene is TRBJ1-1, the V gene TRBV11-2; no definite D call. This CDR3 comprises 12 residues. Germline-derived CDR1 and CDR2 are SGHAT and FQNNGV. Between the trimmed V and J ends, which lost 1 base and 8 bases, there was a span of 8 bases. CDR3 DNA sequence: TGTGCCAGCAGCTTAGTGAAAGCCGAAGCTTTCTTT. This encodes CASSLVKAEAFF.

The genes are TRBV30 and TRBJ1-5, with 7 bases matching TRBD1. The CDR3 is 14 amino acids. Germline CDR1 is GTSNPN and CDR2 is SVGIG (reference sequence). V was clipped by 4 bases and J by 2 bases; unmatched bases: 5. CDR3 nucleotides: TGTGCCTGGACGGGCCAGGGGGGCAATCAGCCCCAGCATTTT. It translates to CAWTGQGGNQPQHF.

The V call is TRBV9, the J call TRBJ2-1; 8 nucleotides align to TRBD2. The V gene's germline CDR1 is SGDLS and CDR2 YYNGEE. This CDR3 comprises 12 residues. J lost 7 bases, V lost 5 bases, and 2 bases had no gene match. The DNA for the CDR3 is TGTGCCAGCAGGGGACTAGGGAATGAGCAGTTCTTC. It is translated as CASRGLGNEQFF.

The V gene is TRBV9, the J gene TRBJ1-6, with D possibly TRBD1 on 6 matching bases. There are 17 residues in the CDR3. V lost 0 bases to trimming and J lost 7 bases, with 17 bases between them. Germline V gene sequence: CDR1 SGDLS, CDR2 YYNGEE. The CDR3 bases are TGTGCCAGCAGCGTAGATGGGGGGGCGACCTGGAATTCACCCCTCCACTTT. Amino acids: CASSVDGGATWNSPLHF.

The V call is TRBV27, the J call TRBJ1-3; maybe TRBD1 (5 bases). The CDR3 contains 14 residues. Trimming removed 5 bases at V and 0 bases at J, with 8 bases between. From germline, CDR1 is MNHEY and CDR2 SMNVEV (reference sequence). The CDR3 coding sequence is TGTGCCAGCAGTCCGACAGACTCTGGAAACACCATATATTTT. This translates into CASSPTDSGNTIYF.

CDR3: CASSFGTGLPREQYF. For the CDR3, the DNA is TGTGCCAGCAGCTTTGGGACAGGCCTTCCGAGAGAGCAGTACTTC. The chain recombines TRBV7-6 with TRBJ2-7; 8 positions agree with TRBD1. Trimming took 3 bases from V and 7 from J; bases not matched to a gene: 11. There are 15 residues in the CDR3. CDR1 and CDR2 from the germline V gene are SGHVS and FNYEAQ. Full variable domain (missing parts from reference TRBV7-6 and TRBJ2-7): GAGVSQSPRYKVTKRGQDVALRCDPISGHVSLYWYRQALGQGPEFLTYFNYEAQQDKSGLPNDRFSAERPEGSISTLTIQRTEQRDSAMYRCASSFGTGLPREQYFGPGTRLTVT.

The chain joins TRBV6-1 to TRBJ2-7; 7 bases map to TRBD2. The CDR3 sequence is 14 residues long. Per germline, CDR1 MNHNS and CDR2 SASEGT. V shed 6 bases and J 3 bases; nucleotides not matched to a gene: 8. CDR3 nucleotide sequence: TGTGCCAGCAGGATAGTGGGGGGGAACTACGAGCAGTACTTC. This translates into CASRIVGGNYEQYF.

This rearrangement joins TRBV2 to TRBJ1-6; D remains unclear. CDR1 and CDR2 (germline): SNHLY, FYNNEI. This CDR3 has 14 amino acids. V dropped 6 bases and J dropped 10 bases, with 16 bases sitting between them. CDR3 residues: CASRTTALGSPLHF. CDR3 in DNA: TGTGCCAGCAGAACCACAGCTCTGGGCTCACCCCTCCACTTT.

The chain employs TRBV19 and TRBJ2-5, with 8 bases that match TRBD2. V gave up 3 bases and J gave up 5 bases; unmatched junction bases: 20. CDR3 length: 19 residues. The V gene's germline CDR1 is LNHDA and CDR2 SQIVND (reference sequence). CDR3 sequence reads: CASSIFLVGGAGIDETQYF. The CDR3 nucleotides are TGTGCCAGTAGTATCTTTTTGGTCGGGGGGGCGGGGATCGACGAGACCCAGTACTTC.

This clone came up once. The rearrangement uses TRBV30 and TRBJ2-3; TRBD2 aligns across 10 bases. The ends lost 0 bases at V and 0 bases at J; junction bases unmatched: 6. This CDR3 contains 17 residues. CDR1 and CDR2 from the germline V gene are GTSNPN and SVGIG (reference sequence). The CDR3 DNA reads TGTGCCTGGAGTGTATCCCGGACTAGCGGAAGCACAGATACGCAGTATTTT. Protein sequence: CAWSVSRTSGSTDTQYF.

The chain joins TRBV11-2 to TRBJ2-5, with D uncertain. CDR1 and CDR2 (germline): SGHAT, FQNNGV. V shed 5 bases and J shed 2 bases, with 3 bases lying between them. The CDR3 loop spans 11 amino acids. The CDR3 sequence is CASSLQETQYF. The CDR3 DNA reads TGTGCCAGCAGCCTACAAGAGACCCAGTACTTC.

This sequence joins TRBV27 and TRBJ2-7; D is perhaps TRBD1 (5 bases). Trimming left V 5 bases short and J 3 bases short, with 11 bases between. The CDR3 runs to 13 residues. Looked up from germline, CDR1 is MNHEY and CDR2 is SMNVEV (reference sequence). The CDR3 nucleotides are TGTGCCAGCAGTCCAGGGCAGGGCTACGAGCAGTACTTC. Protein: CASSPGQGYEQYF.

A single count supports this clone. The V call is TRBV19, the J call TRBJ1-2, with D perhaps TRBD1 (5 bases). Trimming stripped 0 bases from V and 7 bases from J, with 24 bases between. Per the germline V gene, CDR1 is LNHDA and CDR2 is SQIVND (reference sequence). The CDR3 runs to 18 residues. CDR3 coding DNA: TGTGCCAGTAGTATAGAATGGTTTAGGGAGGACAACCCTTTTGGCTACACCTTC. Translating it yields CASSIEWFREDNPFGYTF.

This rearrangement joins TRBV5-8 to TRBJ2-7; 7 positions agree with TRBD1. The germline V gene has CDR1 SGHTS and CDR2 YDEGEE. The J segment lost 4 bases and the V segment lost 3 bases, leaving 10 bases of the junction unmatched. This CDR3 has 15 residues. The CDR3 DNA reads as TGTGCCAGCAGCTCTCGACAGGGACCGTCGTACGAGCAGTACTTC. Protein product: CASSSRQGPSYEQYF. The full variable domain, rest sourced from reference TRBV5-8 and TRBJ2-7, is EAGVTQSPTHLIKTRGQQATLRCSPISGHTSVYWYQQALGLGLQFLLWYDEGEERNRGNFPPRFSGRQFPNYSSELNVNALELEDSALYLCASSSRQGPSYEQYFGPGTRLTVT.

The V gene is TRBV15, the J gene TRBJ2-1; D not resolved. The CDR3 is made up of 15 amino acids. Germline-derived CDR1 and CDR2 are LNHNV and YYDKDF (reference sequence). V lost 0 bases and J lost 4, with 10 bases in between. CDR3 in amino acids: CATSREGAVYNEQFF. The CDR3 bases are TGTGCCACCAGCAGAGAAGGAGCAGTTTACAATGAGCAGTTCTTC. Together with reference TRBV15 and TRBJ2-1, the CDR3 gives the full variable domain: DAMVIQNPRYQVTQFGKPVTLSCSQTLNHNVMYWYQQKSSQAPKLLFHYYDKDFNNEADTPDNFQSRRPNTSFCFLDIRSPGLGDTAMYLCATSREGAVYNEQFFGPGTRLTVL.

The CDR3 sequence is CASSSGGSRLNNEQFF. CDR3 bases: TGTGCCAGCAGCTCAGGCGGGTCGCGGTTGAACAATGAGCAGTTCTTC. The chain combines TRBV11-3 with TRBJ2-1; TRBD2 might be the D (5 bases). The CDR3 is made up of 16 amino acids. CDR1 is SGHNT and CDR2 is YENEEA in the germline V gene. V was clipped by 4 bases and J by 5 bases, with 18 bases between them. The whole variable domain, remainder taken from reference TRBV11-3 and TRBJ2-1, is EAGVVQSPRYKIIEKKQPVAFWCNPISGHNTLYWYLQNLGQGPELLIRYENEEAVDDSQLPKDRFSAERLKGVDSTLKIQPAELGDSAVYLCASSSGGSRLNNEQFFGPGTRLTVL.

V and J are TRBV7-6 and TRBJ2-3; possible D gene TRBD2, 5 bases. Germline assignment: CDR1 SGHVS and CDR2 FNYEAQ. V was cut by 3 bases and J by 0 bases, with 10 bases left in between. CDR3 length: 15 amino acids. The CDR3 DNA is TGTGCCAGCAGCTTGAGAGGGCCTAGCACAGATACGCAGTATTTT. Translating it yields CASSLRGPSTDTQYF.

The chain employs TRBV7-7 and TRBJ2-5; no firm D call. Trimming took off 1 base at V and 5 bases at J, with 8 bases between the two ends. The CDR3 runs to 13 residues. Germline V gene data show CDR1 as SSHAT and CDR2 as FNYEAQ (reference sequence). The CDR3 region is CASSLGLLETQYF. The CDR3 DNA is TGTGCCAGCAGCTTAGGCCTACTGGAGACCCAGTACTTC.

The chain has TRBV5-4 and TRBJ1-6; the match to TRBD1 covers 12 bases. The CDR3 has 19 amino acids. V lost 1 base to trimming and J lost 5 bases; unmatched junction nucleotides: 10. CDR1 is SGHNT and CDR2 is YYREEE in the germline V gene (reference sequence). The CDR3 reads CASSLLGQGALGDNSPLHF. For the CDR3, the DNA is TGTGCCAGCAGCTTGCTGGGACAGGGGGCTTTAGGGGATAATTCACCCCTCCACTTT.

V and J are TRBV19 and TRBJ2-7, with 7 bases aligning to TRBD1. The germline V gene encodes CDR1 LNHDA and CDR2 SQIVND (reference sequence). There are 12 residues in the CDR3. V was pared by 9 bases and J by 2 bases, with 4 bases of the junction left unmatched. The CDR3 coding sequence is TGTGCCAGCATGACAGGGACCTACGAGCAGTACTTC. Protein product: CASMTGTYEQYF.

The chain links TRBV7-3 to TRBJ2-7, with 7 nucleotides matching TRBD1. There are 14 residues in the CDR3. The V segment lost 5 bases and the J segment 1 base; nucleotides outside the gene matches: 5. CDR1 is SGHTA and CDR2 is FQGTGA in the germline V gene. The CDR3 DNA reads as TGTGCCAGCAGCACACAGGGGAATTCCTACGAGCAGTACTTC. As protein: CASSTQGNSYEQYF.

V is TRBV5-5 and J is TRBJ2-7, with D tentatively TRBD2 (6 bases). Germline-derived CDR1 and CDR2 are SGHKS and YYEKEE (reference sequence). Deletions cut 2 bases from V and 5 bases from J, with 23 bases between. This CDR3 is 17 amino acids long. The CDR3 DNA sequence: TGTGCCAGCAGCTTCATTGGAGGGTGGGAGATTTCGCACGAGCAGTACTTC. It specifies CASSFIGGWEISHEQYF.